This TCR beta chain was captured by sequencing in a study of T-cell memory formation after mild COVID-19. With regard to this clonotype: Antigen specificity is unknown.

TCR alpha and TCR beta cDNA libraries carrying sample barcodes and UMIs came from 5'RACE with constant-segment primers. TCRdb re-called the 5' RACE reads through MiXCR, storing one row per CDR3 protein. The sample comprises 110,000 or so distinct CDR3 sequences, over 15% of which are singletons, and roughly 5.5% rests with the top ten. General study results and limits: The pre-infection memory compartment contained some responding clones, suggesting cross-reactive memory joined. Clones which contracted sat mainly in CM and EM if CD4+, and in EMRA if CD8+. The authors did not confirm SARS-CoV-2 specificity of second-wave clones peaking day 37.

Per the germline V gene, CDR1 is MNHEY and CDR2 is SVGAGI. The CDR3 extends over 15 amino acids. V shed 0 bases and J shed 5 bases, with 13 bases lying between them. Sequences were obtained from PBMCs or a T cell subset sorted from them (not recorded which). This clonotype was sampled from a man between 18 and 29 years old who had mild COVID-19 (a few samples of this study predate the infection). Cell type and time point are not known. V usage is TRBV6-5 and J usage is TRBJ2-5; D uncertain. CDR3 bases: TGTGCCAGCAGTTACTCTAGTGGGTTGGGTGAGACCCAGTACTTC. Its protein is CASSYSSGLGETQYF.